This T cell receptor beta chain originates from a study of regulatory T cells in long-lasting Graves disease. Relying on iRepertoire HTBI primers and Arm-PCR of CDR3 regions, the team built TCR beta libraries. Each CDR3 protein is one row after TCRdb ran MiXCR on the multiplex PCR reads. This sample has more than 350,000 distinct CDR3 sequences, with 21% found just once. V gave up 0 bases and J gave up 3 bases, with 5 bases separating them. Germline CDR1 is LNHNV and CDR2 is YYDKDF (reference sequence). This CDR3 has 14 amino acids. Time point here: persistent/refractory GD, antithyroid drugs over 5 years with positive TRAb. From PBMCs, RNA was extracted and then used to make the TCR library.

The TCR sequence derives from a female donor with Graves disease. The V call is TRBV15, the J call TRBJ1-4, with unresolved D. This sample comprised peripheral blood mononuclear cells (PBMCs), obtained when the disease was refractory, from a patient treated with antithyroid drugs. Here the CDR3 reads CATSRDRPNEKLFF. The CDR3 DNA follows: TGTGCCACCAGCAGAGATAGGCCTAATGAAAAACTGTTTTTT.